This is a list of T cell receptor beta chains from one sample in a study of technical replicates of blood from several donors. The data were produced by immunoSEQ multiplex PCR, yet TCRdb's version contains in-frame clones alone and is incomplete. The table records about 75,000 clones, about 97% of them present only once. Sequenced material: T cells isolated from PBMCs. These receptors came from a human donor in good health. CDR3s leave out the opening cysteine and the closing phenylalanine or tryptophan. Fields, in order: clone size, D gene, V gene, J gene, CDR3 length, CDR3 protein. D genes are given only for firm matches. Clone size is given for some rows only: seen once, a few or many times, or a class if the clone is expanded.

clone_size: -; d_call: TRBD1; v_call: TRBV5-1; j_call: TRBJ1-5; cdr3_length: 13; cdr3_aa: ASSSGQGSNQPQH
clone_size: -; d_call: TRBD1; v_call: TRBV7-9; j_call: TRBJ1-1; cdr3_length: 17; cdr3_aa: ASSLGFEGTGGGITEAF
clone_size: -; d_call: TRBD2; v_call: TRBV11-2; j_call: TRBJ2-7; cdr3_length: 14; cdr3_aa: ASSLGLAGGRGEQY
clone_size: -; d_call: TRBD1; v_call: TRBV4-2; j_call: TRBJ2-5; cdr3_length: 13; cdr3_aa: ASSQVTGVQETQY
clone_size: -; d_call: -; v_call: TRBV9; j_call: TRBJ1-3; cdr3_length: 14; cdr3_aa: ASSVGGGVLGNTIY
clone_size: -; d_call: -; v_call: TRBV18; j_call: TRBJ1-1; cdr3_length: 12; cdr3_aa: ATTPEAMNTEAF
clone_size: -; d_call: TRBD1; v_call: TRBV25-1; j_call: TRBJ1-1; cdr3_length: 13; cdr3_aa: ASRLAGGGLTEAF
clone_size: once; d_call: -; v_call: TRBV6-1; j_call: TRBJ1-1; cdr3_length: 12; cdr3_aa: ASKTSTANTEAF
clone_size: -; d_call: -; v_call: TRBV2; j_call: TRBJ2-3; cdr3_length: 11; cdr3_aa: ASTPGTWDTQY
clone_size: -; d_call: -; v_call: TRBV7-9; j_call: TRBJ1-2; cdr3_length: 16; cdr3_aa: ASSLVGGLTSWNYGYT
clone_size: -; d_call: TRBD1; v_call: TRBV29-1; j_call: TRBJ1-1; cdr3_length: 9; cdr3_aa: RLQGVAEAF
clone_size: -; d_call: -; v_call: TRBV11-1; j_call: TRBJ2-7; cdr3_length: 12; cdr3_aa: ASSVSGLSYEQY
clone_size: -; d_call: -; v_call: TRBV10-1; j_call: TRBJ2-3; cdr3_length: 11; cdr3_aa: ASSPSGADTQY
clone_size: -; d_call: -; v_call: TRBV19; j_call: TRBJ1-6; cdr3_length: 13; cdr3_aa: ASSPSGGHNSPLH
clone_size: -; d_call: -; v_call: TRBV6-4; j_call: TRBJ1-5; cdr3_length: 13; cdr3_aa: ASAPFQGSNQPQH
clone_size: -; d_call: -; v_call: TRBV14; j_call: TRBJ1-2; cdr3_length: 13; cdr3_aa: ASSQEEMDSYGYT
clone_size: -; d_call: -; v_call: TRBV4-1; j_call: TRBJ1-2; cdr3_length: 14; cdr3_aa: ASSPPARGWNYGYT
clone_size: -; d_call: -; v_call: TRBV4-1; j_call: TRBJ2-7; cdr3_length: 12; cdr3_aa: ASSPRQASYEQY
clone_size: -; d_call: -; v_call: TRBV6-5; j_call: TRBJ2-3; cdr3_length: 13; cdr3_aa: ASSLAGFPADTQY
clone_size: -; d_call: -; v_call: TRBV6-1; j_call: TRBJ1-1; cdr3_length: 12; cdr3_aa: ASSLTGGHTEAF